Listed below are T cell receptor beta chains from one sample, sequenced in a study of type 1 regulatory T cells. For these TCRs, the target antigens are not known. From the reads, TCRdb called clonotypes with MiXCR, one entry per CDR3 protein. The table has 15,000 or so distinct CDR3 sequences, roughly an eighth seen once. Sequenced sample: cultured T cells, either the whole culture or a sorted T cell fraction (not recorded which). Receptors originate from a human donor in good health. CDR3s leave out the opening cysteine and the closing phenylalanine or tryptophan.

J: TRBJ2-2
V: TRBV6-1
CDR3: ASKVSGVTGELF

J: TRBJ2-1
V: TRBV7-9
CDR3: ASSLTSGVNEQF

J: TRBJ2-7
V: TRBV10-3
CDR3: AIKTSGSTYEQY

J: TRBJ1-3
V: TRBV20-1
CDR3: SARPPSGRRGVGNTIY

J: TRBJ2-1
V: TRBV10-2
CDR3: ASSESAPSYNEQF

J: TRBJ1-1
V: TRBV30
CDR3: AWSPTGGKAF

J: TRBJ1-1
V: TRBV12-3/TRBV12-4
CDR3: ASTPEGEAF

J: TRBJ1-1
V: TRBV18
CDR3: ASSPLPTGDIEAF

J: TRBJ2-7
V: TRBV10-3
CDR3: AISGTGGDEQY

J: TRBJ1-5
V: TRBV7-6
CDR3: ASSLARGSNQPQH

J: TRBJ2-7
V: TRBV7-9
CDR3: ASSPSGRPPYEQY

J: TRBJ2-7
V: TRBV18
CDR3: ASSPLRSSYEQY

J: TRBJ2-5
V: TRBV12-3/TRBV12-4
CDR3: ASSLMGQETQY

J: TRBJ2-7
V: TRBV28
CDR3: ASSPLWNEQY

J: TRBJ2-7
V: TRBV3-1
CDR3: ASSPRTGSYEQY

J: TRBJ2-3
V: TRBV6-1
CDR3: ASSTSGSTDTQY

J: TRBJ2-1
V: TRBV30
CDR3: AWEYDSYNEQF

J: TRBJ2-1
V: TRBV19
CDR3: ASNNRGRVNEQF

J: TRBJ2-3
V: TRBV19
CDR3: ASSTGLSDTQY

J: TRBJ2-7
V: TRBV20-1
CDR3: SAGSGQFYEQY

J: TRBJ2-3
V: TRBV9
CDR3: ASSATSGASTDTQY

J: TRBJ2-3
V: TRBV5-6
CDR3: ASSFPGTDTQY

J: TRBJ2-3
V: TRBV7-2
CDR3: ASSLRLAGSSADTQY

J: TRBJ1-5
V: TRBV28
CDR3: ASSRRQRLQPQH

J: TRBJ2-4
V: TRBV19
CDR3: ASSRPGQGNIQY

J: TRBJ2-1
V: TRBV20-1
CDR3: SASSPKRSSYNEQF

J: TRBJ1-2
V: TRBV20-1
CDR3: SATAGGYGYT

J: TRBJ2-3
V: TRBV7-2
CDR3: ASSQLGQGVDTQY

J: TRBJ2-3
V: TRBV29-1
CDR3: SVDRQTSTDTQY

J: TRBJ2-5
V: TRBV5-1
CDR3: ASSSSQTSAETQY

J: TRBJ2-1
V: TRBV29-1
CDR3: SGQGLSSYNEQF

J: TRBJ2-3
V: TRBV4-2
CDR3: ASSPGTFTDTQY

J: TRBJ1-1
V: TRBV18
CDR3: ASAQGWDTEAF

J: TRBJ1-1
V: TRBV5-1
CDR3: ASSHGVGTEAF

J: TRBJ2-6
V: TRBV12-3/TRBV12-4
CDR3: ATPLGVTGANVLT

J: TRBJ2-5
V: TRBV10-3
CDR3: AISEIARGRAETQY

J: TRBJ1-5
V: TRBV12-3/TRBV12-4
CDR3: ASSLTTGAGNQPQH

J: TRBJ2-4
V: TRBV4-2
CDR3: ASSQAWGVSIQY

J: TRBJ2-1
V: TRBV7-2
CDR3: ASSAQPGTYNEQF

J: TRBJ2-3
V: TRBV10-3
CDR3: AISESMLTDTQY

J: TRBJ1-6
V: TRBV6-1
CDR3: ASRVTGDENSPLH

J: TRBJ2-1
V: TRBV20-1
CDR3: SAGLAGGNEQF

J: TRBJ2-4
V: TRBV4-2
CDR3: ASSQGSLLDKNIQY

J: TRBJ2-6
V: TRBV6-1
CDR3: ARGDSGANVLT

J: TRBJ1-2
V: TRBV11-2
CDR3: ASSPTTGSYGYT

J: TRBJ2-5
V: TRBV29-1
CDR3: SVETTASGTQH